These 15 T cell receptor beta chains were all obtained from the same sample, sequenced in a study of T cells in narcolepsy. Produced via immunoSEQ multiplex PCR; TCRdb's table is partial and in-frame only. The repertoire holds tens of thousands of clones, with less than 90% as singletons. The material sequenced was memory (CD45RA-) CD4+ T cells from blood. The receptors derive from a human donor in good health.

CDR3 residues: CASSFWSGVVSYEQYF. The CDR3 region has the DNA TGTGCCAGCAGCTTCTGGTCGGGGGTGGTCTCCTACGAGCAGTACTTC. The rearrangement links TRBV5-6 to TRBJ2-7; perhaps TRBD2 as D (6 bases). The CDR3 is 16 amino acids. Between the trimmed V and J ends, which lost 2 bases and 0 bases, there was a span of 15 bases. In germline, CDR1 is SGHDT, CDR2 YYEEEE.

This clone was counted between two and nine times. This chain uses TRBV6-6 with TRBJ2-7, with D possibly TRBD1 on 5 matching bases. The CDR3 is made up of 13 amino acids. Trimming shortened V by 4 bases and J by 6 bases, and 13 bases separated the two germline ends. CDR1 is MNHNY, CDR2 SVGAGI, per germline (reference sequence). CDR3 amino acids: CASSSLGQGEQYF. CDR3 bases: TGTGCCAGCAGTTCCCTTGGGCAGGGCGAGCAGTACTTC.

The chain employs TRBV18 and TRBJ2-5; D gene unclear. V lost 8 bases, J lost 3 bases, and 16 bases lay in between. Germline CDR1 is KGHSH and CDR2 is LQKENI. The CDR3 covers 14 residues. CDR3 DNA sequence: TGTGCCAGCACACGGATCGGACGGAAAGAGACCCAGTACTTC. Translated, it gives CASTRIGRKETQYF.

The chain combines TRBV14 with TRBJ2-1; TRBD2 matches 8 bases. Unmatched junction bases numbered 10, after V lost 3 bases and J lost 0 bases. The V gene's germline CDR1 is SGHDN and CDR2 FVKESK. The CDR3 covers 18 residues. The CDR3 DNA is TGTGCCAGCAGCCAGATAGCATTACGGGGGGGCTCCTACAATGAGCAGTTCTTC. This gives the protein CASSQIALRGGSYNEQFF. Together with reference TRBV14 and TRBJ2-1, the CDR3 gives the full variable domain: EAGVTQFPSHSVIEKGQTVTLRCDPISGHDNLYWYRRVMGKEIKFLLHFVKESKQDESGMPNNRFLAERTGGTYSTLKVQPAELEDSGVYFCASSQIALRGGSYNEQFFGPGTRLTVL.

This clone has more than one count but fewer than ten. The genes are TRBV6-5 and TRBJ2-2; 7 nucleotides line up with TRBD2. V trimming: 6 bases; J trimming: 1 base; junction bases outside the gene matches: 5. The CDR3 spans 15 residues. Germline-derived CDR1 and CDR2 are MNHEY and SVGAGI. The CDR3 DNA is TGTGCCAGCAGGAGGGGCGGGGGGAACACCGGGGAGCTGTTTTTT. Protein: CASRRGGGNTGELFF.

This sequence joins TRBV18 and TRBJ1-1, with 8 bases lining up with TRBD1. This CDR3 has 17 amino acids. Germline CDR1 and CDR2: KGHSH and LQKENI. The V and J ends lost 2 bases and 1 base, in that order; junction bases with no gene match: 9. CDR3 sequence: CASSPFPPGQGNTEAFF. In DNA, the CDR3 is TGTGCCAGCTCACCATTCCCCCCCGGACAGGGGAACACTGAAGCTTTCTTT. The variable domain in full, with the rest retrieved from reference TRBV18 and TRBJ1-1, is NAGVMQNPRHLVRRRGQEARLRCSPMKGHSHVYWYRQLPEEGLKFMVYLQKENIIDESGMPKERFSAEFPKEGPSILRIQQVVRGDSAAYFCASSPFPPGQGNTEAFFGQGTRLTVV.

Concerning this clone: The same CDR3 also results from other DNA sequences found in this sample. V and J are TRBV15 and TRBJ2-1; 16 positions match TRBD2. Germline V lookup: CDR1 LNHNV, CDR2 YYDKDF (reference sequence). The CDR3 is 16 amino acids. Losses at the gene ends were 4 bases for V and 8 bases for J; bases not matched to a gene: 5. For the CDR3, the DNA is TGTGCCACCAGCACGGGACTAGCGGGGGGGCCGTATGAGCAGTTCTTC. This gives the protein CATSTGLAGGPYEQFF.

V usage is TRBV15 and J usage is TRBJ1-2; D uncertain. The ends were cut back, 0 bases at V and 7 bases at J, with 12 bases in the middle. The CDR3 is 14 amino acids. Germline values: CDR1 LNHNV, CDR2 YYDKDF (reference sequence). The CDR3 loop reads CATSRDKGLSGYTF. In DNA form, the CDR3 reads TGTGCCACCAGCAGAGATAAGGGTCTAAGTGGCTACACCTTC.

CDR3 residues: CASSSGSGGAGDTQYF. The CDR3, as DNA: TGCGCCAGCAGCTCCGGTAGCGGGGGGGCAGGAGATACGCAGTATTTT. The chain employs TRBV5-1 and TRBJ2-3, with 11 bases aligning to TRBD2. The CDR3 spans 16 residues. Germline V gene sequence: CDR1 SGHRS, CDR2 YFSETQ. The J segment lost 5 bases and the V segment lost 3 bases, leaving 8 bases of the junction unmatched.

This clone was counted once. The chain combines TRBV29-1 with TRBJ1-2; D ambiguous. V was trimmed by 4 bases and J by 2 bases, leaving 8 bases between them. CDR1 and CDR2 from the germline V gene are SQVTM and ANQGSEA. The CDR3 is made up of 12 amino acids. The CDR3 region is CSVGSENYGYTF. The CDR3 coding sequence is TGCAGCGTTGGTTCAGAAAACTATGGCTACACCTTC.

This clone was picked up a small number of times. This chain links TRBV5-6 with TRBJ1-1; 10 bases align to TRBD1. Trimming at V came to 6 bases and at J to 4 bases, leaving 12 bases not matched to a gene. CDR1 and CDR2 from the germline V gene are SGHDT and YYEEEE. The CDR3 is made up of 16 amino acids. CDR3 residues: CASTLGETGGRTEAFF. The CDR3, as DNA: TGTGCCAGCACCCTCGGGGAGACAGGGGGCCGCACTGAAGCTTTCTTT.

This clone is deemed medium-sized. Distinct nucleotide sequences in the sample also encode this CDR3. This sequence joins TRBV7-9 and TRBJ1-2; D remains ambiguous. CDR1 is SEHNR and CDR2 is FQNEAQ in the germline V gene (reference sequence). V was pared by 5 bases and J by 5 bases, with 9 bases between. This CDR3 is built from 12 residues. In DNA, the CDR3 is TGTGCCAGCAGCCTCGGAGAGTATGGCTACACCTTC. Residues: CASSLGEYGYTF.

The rearrangement uses TRBV2 and TRBJ1-2, with 7 bases lining up with TRBD1. After removal of 5 bases from V and 8 bases from J, the junction contained 11 bases not matched to a gene. Germline V gene data show CDR1 as SNHLY and CDR2 as FYNNEI. The length of the CDR3 is 14 residues. The CDR3 region has the DNA TGTGCCAGCAGTACCGGGACAGCGGTTAGAGGCTACACCTTC. Translation gives CASSTGTAVRGYTF.

Turning to this clone: At one end, the junction sequence differs from germline, possibly due to a read error. The rearrangement links TRBV2 to TRBJ1-3; D not certain. The V gene's germline CDR1 is SNHLY and CDR2 FYNNEI. This CDR3 is 10 amino acids long. CDR3 nucleotide sequence: TGTGCCAGCAGTGACTACTCACCATTTTTT. Protein: CASSDYSPFF. Full variable domain (remainder filled in from reference TRBV2 and TRBJ1-3): EPEVTQTPSHQVTQMGQEVILRCVPISNHLYFYWYRQILGQKVEFLVSFYNNEISEKSEIFDDQFSVERPDGSNFTLKIRSTKLEDSAMYFCASSDYSPFFGEGSWLTVV.

J is TRBJ1-2 and V is TRBV29-1, with 11 bases matching TRBD1. V gave up 6 bases and J gave up 6 bases; unmatched junction bases: 9. Germline V gene lookup returns CDR1 SQVTM and CDR2 ANQGSEA. CDR3 length: 14 amino acids. CDR3 residues: CSVLGQGAGNGYTF. In DNA form, the CDR3 reads TGCAGCGTCCTAGGACAGGGGGCGGGTAATGGCTACACCTTC.